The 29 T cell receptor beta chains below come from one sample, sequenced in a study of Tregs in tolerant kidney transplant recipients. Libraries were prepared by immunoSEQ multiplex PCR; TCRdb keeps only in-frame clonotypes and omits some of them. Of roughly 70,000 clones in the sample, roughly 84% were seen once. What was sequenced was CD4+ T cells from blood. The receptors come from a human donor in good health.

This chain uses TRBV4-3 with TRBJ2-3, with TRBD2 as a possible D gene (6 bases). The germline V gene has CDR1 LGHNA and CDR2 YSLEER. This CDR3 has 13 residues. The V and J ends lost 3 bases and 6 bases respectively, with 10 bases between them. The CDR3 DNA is TGCGCCAGCAGCCAGGACCTAGCGGATACGCAGTATTTT. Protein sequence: CASSQDLADTQYF.

CDR3 region: CAWDREHEQYF. The CDR3 bases are TGTGCCTGGGACAGGGAGCACGAGCAGTACTTC. V gene TRBV30 combines with J gene TRBJ2-7; TRBD1 matches at 7 bases. Trimming took 5 bases from V and 5 from J; bases not matched to a gene: 3. Germline values: CDR1 GTSNPN, CDR2 SVGIG (reference sequence). CDR3 length: 11 amino acids.

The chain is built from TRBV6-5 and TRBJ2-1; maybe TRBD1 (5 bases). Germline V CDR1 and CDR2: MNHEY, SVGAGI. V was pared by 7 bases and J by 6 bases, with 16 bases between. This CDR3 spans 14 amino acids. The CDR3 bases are TGTGCCAGCAAATTAACCAGGGTTCTCAATGAGCAGTTCTTC. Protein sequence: CASKLTRVLNEQFF.

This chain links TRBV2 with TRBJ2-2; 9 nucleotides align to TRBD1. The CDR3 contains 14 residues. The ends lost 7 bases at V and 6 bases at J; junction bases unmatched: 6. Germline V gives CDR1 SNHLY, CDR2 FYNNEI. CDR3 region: CASKLQGAAGELFF. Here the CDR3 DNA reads TGTGCCAGCAAGCTACAGGGGGCGGCCGGGGAGCTGTTTTTT.

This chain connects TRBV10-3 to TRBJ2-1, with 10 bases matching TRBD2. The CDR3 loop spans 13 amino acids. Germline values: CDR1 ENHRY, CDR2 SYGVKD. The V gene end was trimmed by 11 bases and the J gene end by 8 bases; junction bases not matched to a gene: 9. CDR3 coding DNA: TGTGCCTCCCAGGCCCTAGCGGGAGATGAGCAGTTCTTC. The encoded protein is CASQALAGDEQFF.

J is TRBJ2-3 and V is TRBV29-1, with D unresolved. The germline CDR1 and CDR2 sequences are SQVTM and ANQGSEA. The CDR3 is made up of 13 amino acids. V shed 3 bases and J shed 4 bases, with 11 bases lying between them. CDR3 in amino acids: CSVEGHGADTQYF. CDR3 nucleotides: TGCAGCGTTGAGGGCCACGGCGCAGATACGCAGTATTTT.

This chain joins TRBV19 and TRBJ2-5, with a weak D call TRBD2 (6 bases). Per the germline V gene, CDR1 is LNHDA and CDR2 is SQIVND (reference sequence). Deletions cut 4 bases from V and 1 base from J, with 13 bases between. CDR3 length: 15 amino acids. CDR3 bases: TGTGCCAGTAGTAGGGGACTCCCCCTCCAAGAGACCCAGTACTTC. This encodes CASSRGLPLQETQYF.

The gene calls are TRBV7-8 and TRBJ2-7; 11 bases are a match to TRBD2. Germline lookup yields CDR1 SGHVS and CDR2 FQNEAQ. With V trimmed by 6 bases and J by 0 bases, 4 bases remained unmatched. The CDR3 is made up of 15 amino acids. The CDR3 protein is CASSLAGGISYEQYF. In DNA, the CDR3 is TGTGCCAGCAGTCTAGCGGGGGGTATCTCCTACGAGCAGTACTTC.

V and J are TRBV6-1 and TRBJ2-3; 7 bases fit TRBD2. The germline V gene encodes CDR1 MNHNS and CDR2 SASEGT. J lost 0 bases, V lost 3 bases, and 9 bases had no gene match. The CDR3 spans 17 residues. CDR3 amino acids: CASSERYWGGSTDTQYF. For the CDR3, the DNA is TGTGCCAGCAGTGAGCGGTATTGGGGGGGAAGCACAGATACGCAGTATTTT.

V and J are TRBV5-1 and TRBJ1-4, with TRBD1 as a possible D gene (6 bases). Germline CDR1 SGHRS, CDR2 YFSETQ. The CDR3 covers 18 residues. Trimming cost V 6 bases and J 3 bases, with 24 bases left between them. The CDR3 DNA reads TGCGCCAGCAAAGGTCGGCCAGGGGAGTTGGCGGCTAATGAAAAACTGTTTTTT. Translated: CASKGRPGELAANEKLFF. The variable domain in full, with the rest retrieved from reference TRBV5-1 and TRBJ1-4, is KAGVTQTPRYLIKTRGQQVTLSCSPISGHRSVSWYQQTPGQGLQFLFEYFSETQRNKGNFPGRFSGRQFSNSRSEMNVSTLELGDSALYLCASKGRPGELAANEKLFFGSGTQLSVL.

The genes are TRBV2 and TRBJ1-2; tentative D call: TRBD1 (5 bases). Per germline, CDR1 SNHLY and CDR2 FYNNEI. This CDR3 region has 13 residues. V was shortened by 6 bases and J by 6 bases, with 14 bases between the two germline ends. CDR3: CASRAGREDGYTF. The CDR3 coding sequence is TGTGCCAGCAGGGCGGGGCGGGAGGATGGCTACACCTTC.

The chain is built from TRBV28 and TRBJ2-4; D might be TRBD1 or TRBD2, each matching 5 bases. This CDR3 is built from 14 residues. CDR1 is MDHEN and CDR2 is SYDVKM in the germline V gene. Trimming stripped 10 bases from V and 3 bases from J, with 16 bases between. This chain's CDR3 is CATSGTLGKNIQYF. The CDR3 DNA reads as TGTGCCACTTCCGGGACGCTAGGCAAAAACATTCAGTACTTC.

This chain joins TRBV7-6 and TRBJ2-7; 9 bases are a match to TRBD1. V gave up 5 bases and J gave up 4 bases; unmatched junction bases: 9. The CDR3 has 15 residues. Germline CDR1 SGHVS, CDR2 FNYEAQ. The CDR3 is CASSREGTGTYEQYF. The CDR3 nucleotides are TGTGCCAGCAGCCGAGAAGGGACAGGGACATACGAGCAGTACTTC.

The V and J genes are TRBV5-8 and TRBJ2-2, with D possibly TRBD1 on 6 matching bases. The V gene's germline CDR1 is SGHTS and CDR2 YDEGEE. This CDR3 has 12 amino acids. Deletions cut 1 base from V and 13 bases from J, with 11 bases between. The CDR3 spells CASSLWGPMLFF. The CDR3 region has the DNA TGTGCCAGCAGCTTGTGGGGGCCGATGCTGTTTTTT. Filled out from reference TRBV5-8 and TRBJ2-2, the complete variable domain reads EAGVTQSPTHLIKTRGQQATLRCSPISGHTSVYWYQQALGLGLQFLLWYDEGEERNRGNFPPRFSGRQFPNYSSELNVNALELEDSALYLCASSLWGPMLFFGEGSRLTVL.

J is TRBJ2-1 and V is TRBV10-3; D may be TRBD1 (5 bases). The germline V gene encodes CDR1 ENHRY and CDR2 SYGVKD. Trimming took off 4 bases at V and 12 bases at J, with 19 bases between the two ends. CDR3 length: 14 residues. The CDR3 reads CAISANGAQGRQFF. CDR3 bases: TGTGCCATCAGTGCTAATGGGGCTCAGGGTCGGCAGTTCTTC.

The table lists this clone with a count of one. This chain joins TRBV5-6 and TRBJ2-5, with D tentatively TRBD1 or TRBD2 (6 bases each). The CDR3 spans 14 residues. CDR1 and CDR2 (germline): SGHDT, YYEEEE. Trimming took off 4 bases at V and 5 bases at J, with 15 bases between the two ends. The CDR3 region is CASSRTEGGETQYF. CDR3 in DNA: TGTGCCAGCAGCCGGACAGAAGGAGGGGAGACCCAGTACTTC.

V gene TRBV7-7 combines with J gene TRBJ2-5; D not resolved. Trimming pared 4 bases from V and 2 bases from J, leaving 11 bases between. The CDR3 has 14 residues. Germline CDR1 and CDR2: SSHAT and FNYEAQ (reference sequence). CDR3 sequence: CASSSDRGQETQYF. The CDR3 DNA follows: TGTGCCAGCAGCTCGGACCGTGGACAAGAGACCCAGTACTTC.

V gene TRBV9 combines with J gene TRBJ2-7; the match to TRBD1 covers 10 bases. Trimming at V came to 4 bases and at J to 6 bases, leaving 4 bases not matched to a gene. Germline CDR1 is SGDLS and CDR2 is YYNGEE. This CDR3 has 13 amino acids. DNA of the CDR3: TGTGCCAGCAGCTCCCGGGACAGGGGCGAGCAGTACTTC. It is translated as CASSSRDRGEQYF.

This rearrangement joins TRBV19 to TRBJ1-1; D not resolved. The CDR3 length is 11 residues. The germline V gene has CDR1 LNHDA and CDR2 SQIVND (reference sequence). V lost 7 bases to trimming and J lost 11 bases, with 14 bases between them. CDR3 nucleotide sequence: TGTGCCAGTACCGTCGGATTGTACGCTTTCTTT. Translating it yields CASTVGLYAFF.

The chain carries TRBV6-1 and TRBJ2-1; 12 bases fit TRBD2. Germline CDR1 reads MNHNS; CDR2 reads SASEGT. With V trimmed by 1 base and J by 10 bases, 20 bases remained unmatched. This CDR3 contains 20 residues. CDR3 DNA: TGTGCCAGCAGTGAAGTTAAGGGGGTTGGGGTACTAGCGGGAGGTAAAGAGCAGTTCTTC. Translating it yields CASSEVKGVGVLAGGKEQFF.

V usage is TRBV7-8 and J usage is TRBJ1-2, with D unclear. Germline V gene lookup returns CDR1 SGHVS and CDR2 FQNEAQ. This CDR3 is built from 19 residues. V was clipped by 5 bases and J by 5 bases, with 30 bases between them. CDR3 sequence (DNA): TGTGCCAGCAGCCCCCGGGTAGGGTTCGGTGAAGGGTTCAGATATGGCTACACCTTC. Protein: CASSPRVGFGEGFRYGYTF. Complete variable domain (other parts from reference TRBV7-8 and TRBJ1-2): GAGVSQSPRYKVAKRGQDVALRCDPISGHVSLFWYQQALGQGPEFLTYFQNEAQLDKSGLPSDRFFAERPEGSVSTLKIQRTQQEDSAVYLCASSPRVGFGEGFRYGYTFGSGTRLTVV.

CDR3 coding DNA: TGTGCCAGCACCTACTCCCCCACAGGGGCCCTAGCCAAAAACATTCAGTACTTC. This translates into CASTYSPTGALAKNIQYF. V gene TRBV7-9 combines with J gene TRBJ2-4; 7 bases map to TRBD1. CDR3 length: 18 residues. Unmatched junction bases numbered 15, after V lost 7 bases and J lost 0 bases. CDR1 is SEHNR and CDR2 is FQNEAQ in the germline V gene (reference sequence).

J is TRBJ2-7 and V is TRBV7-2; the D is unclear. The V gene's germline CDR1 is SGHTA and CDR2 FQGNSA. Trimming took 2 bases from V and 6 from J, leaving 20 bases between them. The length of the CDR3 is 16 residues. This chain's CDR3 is CASSLSPGPWGTEQYF. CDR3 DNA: TGTGCCAGCAGCTTATCTCCGGGCCCCTGGGGTACCGAGCAGTACTTC. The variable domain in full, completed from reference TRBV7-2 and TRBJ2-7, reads GAGVSQSPSNKVTEKGKDVELRCDPISGHTALYWYRQSLGQGLEFLIYFQGNSAPDKSGLPSDRFSAERTGGSVSTLTIQRTQQEDSAVYLCASSLSPGPWGTEQYFGPGTRLTVT.

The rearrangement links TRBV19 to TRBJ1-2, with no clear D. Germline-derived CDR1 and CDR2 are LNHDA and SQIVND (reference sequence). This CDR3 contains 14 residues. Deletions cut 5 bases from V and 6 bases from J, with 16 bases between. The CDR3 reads CASSAQRSLHGYTF. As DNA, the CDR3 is TGTGCCAGTAGTGCCCAGAGGTCTTTGCATGGCTACACCTTC.

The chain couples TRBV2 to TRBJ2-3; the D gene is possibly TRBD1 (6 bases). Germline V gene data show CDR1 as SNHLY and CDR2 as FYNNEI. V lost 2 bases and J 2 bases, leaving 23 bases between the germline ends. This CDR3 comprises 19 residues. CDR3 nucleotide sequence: TGTGCCAGCAGTGAAAGGAGGACCACAGGGATTAGCTACACAGATACGCAGTATTTT. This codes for CASSERRTTGISYTDTQYF.

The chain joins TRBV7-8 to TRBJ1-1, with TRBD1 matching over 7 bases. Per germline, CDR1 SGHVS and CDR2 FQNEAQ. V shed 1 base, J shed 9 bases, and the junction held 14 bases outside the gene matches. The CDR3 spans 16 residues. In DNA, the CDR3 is TGTGCCAGCAGCTTAGAGGGACAGTTCCTCCTTACCCAAGCTTTCTTT. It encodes CASSLEGQFLLTQAFF.

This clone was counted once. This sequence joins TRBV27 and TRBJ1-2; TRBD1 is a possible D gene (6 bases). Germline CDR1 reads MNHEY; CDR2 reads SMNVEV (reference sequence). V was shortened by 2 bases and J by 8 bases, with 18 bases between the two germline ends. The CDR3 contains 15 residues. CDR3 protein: CASSLIYAGEEGYTF. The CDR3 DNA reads TGTGCCAGCAGTTTAATTTATGCAGGGGAAGAAGGCTACACCTTC.

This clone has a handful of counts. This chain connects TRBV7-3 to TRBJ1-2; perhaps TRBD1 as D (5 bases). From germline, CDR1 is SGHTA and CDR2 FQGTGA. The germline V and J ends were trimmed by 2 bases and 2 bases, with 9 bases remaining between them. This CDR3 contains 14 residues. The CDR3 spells CASSLAWGNYGYTF. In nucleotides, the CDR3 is TGTGCCAGCAGCTTAGCTTGGGGGAACTATGGCTACACCTTC.

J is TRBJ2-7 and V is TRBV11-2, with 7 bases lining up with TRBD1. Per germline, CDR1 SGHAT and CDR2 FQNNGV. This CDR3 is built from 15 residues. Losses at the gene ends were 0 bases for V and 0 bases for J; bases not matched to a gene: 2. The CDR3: CASSLEGGSSYEQYF. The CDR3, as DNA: TGTGCCAGCAGCTTAGAAGGGGGCAGCTCCTACGAGCAGTACTTC. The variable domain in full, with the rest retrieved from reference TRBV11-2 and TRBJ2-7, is EAGVAQSPRYKIIEKRQSVAFWCNPISGHATLYWYQQILGQGPKLLIQFQNNGVVDDSQLPKDRFSAERLKGVDSTLKIQPAKLEDSAVYLCASSLEGGSSYEQYFGPGTRLTVT.